Sequencing of this TCR beta chain was carried out in a study of cytomegalovirus exposure and HLA in healthy donors. Germline V gene lookup returns CDR1 MNHEY and CDR2 SMNVEV (reference sequence). CDR3 length: 17 amino acids. V lost 0 bases and J lost 6, with 18 bases in between. There are a few counts of this clone. PCR amplification relied on 60 Vbeta primers (plus 13 Jbeta primers). Assay: immunoSEQ multiplex PCR; the TCRdb copy retains only in-frame clones and omits some. There are around 260,000 clones in the sample; about four fifths occur only once, and roughly 0.31% lies in the top ten. The V and J genes are TRBV27 and TRBJ1-5; D unresolved. Sample: PBMCs. This receptor was obtained from a girl aged 2-15 years in good health and CMV-seronegative. This chain's CDR3 is CASSLSSLRGFGQPQHF. CDR3 nucleotides: TGTGCCAGCAGTTTATCGAGTCTCCGGGGTTTCGGTCAGCCCCAGCATTTT.